These 29 T cell receptor beta chains share one sample of origin, sequenced in a study of T cell changes during pregnancy in multiple sclerosis. Clones were sequenced by immunoSEQ multiplex PCR, and TCRdb holds only the in-frame ones, with some missing. This sample yields some 41,000 clones, of which roughly 88% are seen a single time; roughly 4% belongs to the top ten. Sample: CD8+ T cells from peripheral blood mononuclear cells, taken in the first trimester of pregnancy. These receptors were obtained from a female donor with multiple sclerosis, enrolled in a pregnancy study.

The genes are TRBV10-3 and TRBJ2-7, with D possibly TRBD1 on 5 matching bases. Germline CDR1 ENHRY, CDR2 SYGVKD. The germline V and J ends were trimmed by 4 bases and 3 bases, with 16 bases remaining between them. The CDR3 covers 15 residues. CDR3 DNA: TGTGCCATCAGTGCCTACCTGGCAGGGCTCTACGAGCAGTACTTC. Translation gives CAISAYLAGLYEQYF.

The chain is built from TRBV4-1 and TRBJ1-5; tentatively, D is TRBD1 (5 bases). This CDR3 is built from 15 residues. V lost 3 bases and J lost 8, with 17 bases in between. Germline assignment: CDR1 MGHRA and CDR2 YSYEKL. CDR3 amino acids: CASSQGGQTDEPQHF. CDR3 DNA: TGCGCCAGCAGCCAGGGTGGGCAGACAGATGAGCCCCAGCATTTT.

The chain recombines TRBV11-2 with TRBJ2-7; D remains unclear. Trimming removed 1 base from V and 2 bases from J, with 6 bases in between. The V gene's germline CDR1 is SGHAT and CDR2 FQNNGV. The CDR3 runs 13 residues. CDR3 region: CASSLGTAYEQYF. CDR3 DNA: TGTGCCAGCAGCTTAGGAACGGCCTACGAGCAGTACTTC.

The chain employs TRBV3-2 and TRBJ2-7; the D call in the table, TRBD2, was not verified against the DNA. TRBV3-2 is a pseudogene segment. The length of the CDR3 is 9 residues. CDR3 nucleotides: TGTGCCCTACCTTCCGAGCAGTACTTC. Its translation is CALPSEQYF.

This clone was counted only a few times. The rearrangement uses TRBV9 and TRBJ1-2, with TRBD1 identical over 7 bases. J lost 7 bases, V lost 0 bases, and 3 bases had no gene match. Germline V gene sequence: CDR1 SGDLS, CDR2 YYNGEE. The CDR3 length is 13 residues. The CDR3 reads CASSVGQGFGYTF. DNA for the CDR3: TGTGCCAGCAGCGTAGGACAGGGTTTTGGCTACACCTTC.

This chain uses TRBV7-3 with TRBJ2-1; 7 bases line up with TRBD2. The V gene's germline CDR1 is SGHTA and CDR2 FQGTGA. There are 15 residues in the CDR3. V gave up 2 bases and J gave up 7 bases; unmatched junction bases: 8. The CDR3 DNA reads as TGTGCCAGCAGCTTATCCCCGGGGGGTATAAATGAGCAGTTCTTC. Amino acid sequence: CASSLSPGGINEQFF.

The genes are TRBV9 and TRBJ2-7; the match to TRBD1 covers 10 bases. CDR3 length equals 14 residues. The germline CDR1 and CDR2 sequences are SGDLS and YYNGEE. Trimming removed 3 bases from V and 2 bases from J; junction bases left unmatched: 2. CDR3 sequence: CASSAGQGTYEQYF. For the CDR3, the DNA is TGTGCCAGCAGCGCGGGACAGGGGACCTACGAGCAGTACTTC.

J is TRBJ2-3 and V is TRBV6-4; 9 positions agree with TRBD2. CDR1 and CDR2 (germline): MRHNA, SNTAGT. J lost 0 bases, V lost 2 bases, and 0 bases had no gene match. The CDR3 covers 15 residues. CDR3: CASSDSGGSTDTQYF. The CDR3 nucleotides read TGTGCCAGCAGTGACAGCGGGGGGAGCACAGATACGCAGTATTTT.

V usage is TRBV27 and J usage is TRBJ2-7, with 7 bases that match TRBD2. The CDR3 runs 19 residues. The V gene's germline CDR1 is MNHEY and CDR2 SMNVEV (reference sequence). J lost 2 bases, V lost 4 bases, and 20 bases had no gene match. CDR3: CASSSMDGGLVPIAYEQYF. Written as DNA, the CDR3 is TGTGCCAGCAGTTCCATGGACGGCGGACTAGTCCCCATTGCCTACGAGCAGTACTTC.

The J gene is TRBJ1-5, the V gene TRBV10-3; D is uncertain. Trimming stripped 0 bases from V and 0 bases from J, with 6 bases between. This CDR3 contains 15 residues. Looked up from germline, CDR1 is ENHRY and CDR2 is SYGVKD. The CDR3, as DNA: TGTGCCATCAGTGAGTCCCAGGATAGCAATCAGCCCCAGCATTTT. Amino acid sequence: CAISESQDSNQPQHF.

The V call is TRBV6-6, the J call TRBJ1-1, with unresolved D. The germline V gene encodes CDR1 MNHNY and CDR2 SVGAGI (reference sequence). Deletions cut 2 bases from V and 11 bases from J, with 12 bases between. The CDR3 sequence is 12 residues long. The CDR3 nucleotides are TGTGCCAGCAGTTACGAGGAGCCGGGGGCTTTCTTT. Residues: CASSYEEPGAFF.

The rearrangement joins TRBV5-6 to TRBJ2-7; possible D gene TRBD1, 6 bases. The ends were cut back, 3 bases at V and 3 bases at J, with 13 bases in the middle. Germline assignment: CDR1 SGHDT and CDR2 YYEEEE. The CDR3 is 14 residues long. The CDR3 here is CASSSRDTVYEQYF. Here the CDR3 DNA reads TGTGCCAGCAGCTCCCGGGACACCGTCTACGAGCAGTACTTC.

The table lists this clone with a count of one. This chain connects TRBV4-3 to TRBJ2-3; 10 bases are a match to TRBD2. J lost 1 base, V lost 5 bases, and 0 bases had no gene match. CDR1 and CDR2 (germline): LGHNA, YSLEER. CDR3 size: 14 residues. As DNA, the CDR3 is TGCGCCAGCAGCGGGACTAGCGGCACAGATACGCAGTATTTT. Translated: CASSGTSGTDTQYF.

The chain employs TRBV9 and TRBJ2-2; no clear D. The germline gives CDR1 SGDLS, CDR2 YYNGEE. The V end lost 4 bases, the J end lost 9 bases, and 7 bases lay between the germline ends. The CDR3 is 11 residues long. The chain's CDR3 is CASSIAWELFF. CDR3 DNA: TGTGCCAGCAGCATAGCCTGGGAGCTGTTTTTT. Combining the CDR3 with reference TRBV9 and TRBJ2-2 gives the whole variable domain DSGVTQTPKHLITATGQRVTLRCSPRSGDLSVYWYQQSLDQGLQFLIQYYNGEERAKGNILERFSAQQFPDLHSELNLSSLELGDSALYFCASSIAWELFFGEGSRLTVL.

The gene calls are TRBV6-5 and TRBJ1-2, with unresolved D. The CDR3 length is 13 residues. Trimming removed 5 bases at V and 0 bases at J, with 7 bases between. Germline CDR1 is MNHEY and CDR2 is SVGAGI. The CDR3 region has the DNA TGTGCCAGCAGTATGAGTGCTAACTATGGCTACACCTTC. Protein product: CASSMSANYGYTF.

This chain joins TRBV7-8 and TRBJ1-4, with unresolved D. Germline V gives CDR1 SGHVS, CDR2 FQNEAQ. With 5 bases removed from V and 8 bases from J, the gap between germline ends came to 12 bases. The CDR3 runs 13 residues. CDR3 residues: CASSPEVSEKLFF. CDR3 coding DNA: TGTGCCAGCAGCCCCGAGGTATCAGAAAAACTGTTTTTT. Based on the CDR3 plus reference TRBV7-8 and TRBJ1-4, the full variable domain is GAGVSQSPRYKVAKRGQDVALRCDPISGHVSLFWYQQALGQGPEFLTYFQNEAQLDKSGLPSDRFFAERPEGSVSTLKIQRTQQEDSAVYLCASSPEVSEKLFFGSGTQLSVL.

CDR3 nucleotide sequence: TGCGCCAGCAGTGAGGGATCTAGCGGGGGATCCTACGAGCAGTACTTC. Translation: CASSEGSSGGSYEQYF. V usage is TRBV10-2 and J usage is TRBJ2-7; 10 positions match TRBD2. CDR3 size: 16 residues. V dropped 2 bases and J dropped 1; count of bases not matched to a gene: 5. Germline CDR1 and CDR2: WSHSY and SAAADI.

The chain couples TRBV5-6 to TRBJ2-5, with 10 bases aligning to TRBD1. The V gene's germline CDR1 is SGHDT and CDR2 YYEEEE. The J segment lost 1 base and the V segment lost 3 bases, leaving 9 bases of the junction unmatched. This CDR3 has 17 residues. The CDR3 loop reads CASSWEGQGPSQETQYF. The CDR3 DNA reads as TGTGCCAGCAGCTGGGAGGGACAGGGGCCTTCCCAAGAGACCCAGTACTTC.

The J gene is TRBJ1-4, the V gene TRBV4-3, with D hard to call. V lost 0 bases and J lost 3, with 11 bases in between. Germline V lookup: CDR1 LGHNA, CDR2 YSLEER. The CDR3 runs to 16 residues. The DNA for the CDR3 is TGCGCCAGCAGCCAAGATTCCCGGGGAGCTAATGAAAAACTGTTTTTT. Translation: CASSQDSRGANEKLFF.

V usage is TRBV10-3 and J usage is TRBJ2-1; 12 bases map to TRBD2. With 2 bases clipped from V and 7 bases from J, the junction kept 6 bases outside the gene matches. CDR3 length: 16 amino acids. Per the germline V gene, CDR1 is ENHRY and CDR2 is SYGVKD. The DNA for the CDR3 is TGTGCCATCAGTGAGACAACTAGCGGGGGGTTGAATGAGCAGTTCTTC. Translation gives CAISETTSGGLNEQFF.

The chain links TRBV13 to TRBJ2-7; D gene uncertain. Trimming stripped 0 bases from V and 6 bases from J, with 6 bases between. The CDR3 is made up of 12 amino acids. CDR1 and CDR2 from the germline V gene are PRHDT and FYEKMQ (reference sequence). CDR3: CASSLGRGEQYF. CDR3 DNA sequence: TGTGCCAGCAGCTTAGGTAGAGGCGAGCAGTACTTC. Supplemented by reference TRBV13 and TRBJ2-7, the full variable domain reads AAGVIQSPRHLIKEKRETATLKCYPIPRHDTVYWYQQGPGQDPQFLISFYEKMQSDKGSIPDRFSAQQFSDYHSELNMSSLELGDSALYFCASSLGRGEQYFGPGTRLTVT.

The chain uses TRBV14 and TRBJ2-7, with 9 nucleotides matching TRBD2. CDR3 length: 17 amino acids. The junction had 9 bases not matched to a gene; V was cut back by 0 bases and J by 3 bases. Germline values: CDR1 SGHDN, CDR2 FVKESK. CDR3 residues: CASSQDPARGGGYEQYF. CDR3 bases: TGTGCCAGCAGCCAAGATCCGGCGCGGGGGGGCGGCTACGAGCAGTACTTC.

The chain couples TRBV18 to TRBJ2-7; 9 nucleotides line up with TRBD1. CDR1 KGHSH and CDR2 LQKENI come from the germline V gene. V dropped 3 bases and J dropped 1; count of bases not matched to a gene: 4. The CDR3 runs 15 residues. CDR3 sequence reads: CASSPAGTGSYEQYF. DNA for the CDR3: TGTGCCAGCTCACCTGCCGGGACAGGGTCCTACGAGCAGTACTTC.

This chain connects TRBV7-6 to TRBJ2-7; TRBD1 aligns across 7 bases. Trimming cost V 8 bases and J 5 bases; bases outside gene matches: 12. This CDR3 spans 14 amino acids. The V gene's germline CDR1 is SGHVS and CDR2 FNYEAQ. This chain's CDR3 is CASGRGPQTDEQYF. DNA for the CDR3: TGTGCCAGCGGAAGGGGGCCTCAGACCGACGAGCAGTACTTC. Full variable domain (outside the CDR3, taken from reference TRBV7-6 and TRBJ2-7): GAGVSQSPRYKVTKRGQDVALRCDPISGHVSLYWYRQALGQGPEFLTYFNYEAQQDKSGLPNDRFSAERPEGSISTLTIQRTEQRDSAMYRCASGRGPQTDEQYFGPGTRLTVT.

This chain links TRBV16 with TRBJ2-7; maybe TRBD1 (6 bases). The V gene's germline CDR1 is KGHSY and CDR2 FQNENV. V lost 7 bases and J lost 1, with 14 bases in between. CDR3 length: 14 residues. The CDR3 bases are TGTGCCAGCAACTCACCGACAGGTTCCTACGAGCAGTACTTC. Its translation is CASNSPTGSYEQYF.

The chain joins TRBV11-1 to TRBJ2-7, with no clear D. The CDR3 has 12 residues. In germline, CDR1 is SGHAT, CDR2 FQDESV (reference sequence). Trimming took 5 bases from V and 0 from J, leaving 5 bases between them. CDR3 nucleotide sequence: TGTGCCAGCAGCCCCCGCTCCTACGAGCAGTACTTC. This encodes CASSPRSYEQYF.

The J gene is TRBJ1-2, the V gene TRBV4-1, with D possibly matching TRBD1 (5 bases). Trimming removed 3 bases from V and 4 bases from J, with 15 bases in between. Germline V lookup: CDR1 MGHRA, CDR2 YSYEKL. The CDR3 loop spans 15 amino acids. DNA of the CDR3: TGCGCCAGCAGCCAGGACCGGACCGGGGGCTATGGCTACACCTTC. Amino acid sequence: CASSQDRTGGYGYTF.

V is TRBV7-6 and J is TRBJ2-7; possibly TRBD2 for D (7 bases). The CDR3 sequence is 13 residues long. V shed 5 bases and J shed 5 bases, with 13 bases lying between them. Per the germline V gene, CDR1 is SGHVS and CDR2 is FNYEAQ. CDR3 sequence: CASSQWGGNEQYF. The DNA for the CDR3 is TGTGCCAGCAGCCAGTGGGGGGGCAACGAGCAGTACTTC.

Here the CDR3 DNA reads TGTGCCAGCAGCTTTTCGGGGGGGGGCGGAAATGAGCAGTTCTTC. Residues: CASSFSGGGGNEQFF. This chain links TRBV5-6 with TRBJ2-1, with TRBD2 matching 8 bases. V shed 2 bases and J 7 bases; nucleotides not matched to a gene: 8. Germline CDR1 SGHDT, CDR2 YYEEEE. The CDR3 sequence is 15 residues long.